This T cell receptor beta chain derives from a study of shared clonotypes between healthy human individuals. Donors were healthy HIV-negative adults without recent acute infections or vaccinations. Deletions cut 6 bases from V and 8 bases from J, with 10 bases between. Looked up from germline, CDR1 is SEHNR and CDR2 is FQNEAQ (reference sequence). There are 11 residues in the CDR3. Clones were sequenced by immunoSEQ multiplex PCR, and TCRdb holds only the in-frame ones, with some missing. The repertoire includes about 480,000 clones, roughly 79% of them detected once, and roughly an eighth sits in the top ten. This clone was seen only a few times.

The clonotype was recovered from a woman in her thirties or forties in good health. Some clones in this sample may be carry-over from other donors' samples. The material sequenced was PBMCs. This chain connects TRBV7-9 to TRBJ1-1; D gene ambiguous. Here the CDR3 DNA reads TGTGCCAGCAGTTACACCGGAGAAGCTTTCTTT. This gives the protein CASSYTGEAFF.